The 18 T cell receptor beta chains presented below share a single source sample, sequenced in a study of cytomegalovirus exposure and HLA in healthy donors. The PCR ran on 60 Vbeta and 13 Jbeta primers. Produced via immunoSEQ multiplex PCR; TCRdb's table is partial and in-frame only. This table has 90,000 or so clones, nearly 80% appearing once. The sequenced material came from PBMCs. The source of these receptors is a woman between 45 and 60 years old in good health and CMV-seropositive.

The V gene is TRBV4-1, the J gene TRBJ2-3, with 7 bases lining up with TRBD2. Trimming cost V 4 bases and J 0 bases; bases outside gene matches: 7. Per germline, CDR1 MGHRA and CDR2 YSYEKL. The CDR3 contains 16 residues. CDR3 sequence reads: CASSLGGRTSTDTQYF. The CDR3 DNA reads as TGCGCCAGCAGCCTTGGCGGGAGAACTAGCACAGATACGCAGTATTTT.

The genes are TRBV25-1 and TRBJ2-1; maybe TRBD2 (6 bases). The germline gives CDR1 MGHDK, CDR2 SYGVNS. The CDR3 is 14 amino acids. The V end lost 6 bases, the J end lost 7 bases, and 16 bases lay between the germline ends. CDR3 in amino acids: CASSGTGGINEQFF. The CDR3 bases are TGTGCCAGCAGCGGAACCGGGGGAATAAATGAGCAGTTCTTC.

This clone was picked up a small number of times. V gene TRBV6-5 combines with J gene TRBJ1-3, with D uncertain. V was clipped by 0 bases and J by 0 bases, with 9 bases between them. From germline, CDR1 is MNHEY and CDR2 SVGAGI. The CDR3 sequence is 16 residues long. The CDR3, as DNA: TGTGCCAGCAGTTACTCGAGGTCGAGCTCTGGAAACACCATATATTTT. Encoded protein: CASSYSRSSSGNTIYF.

The J gene is TRBJ2-1, the V gene TRBV5-1; 10 nucleotides align to TRBD2. The ends lost 5 bases at V and 6 bases at J; junction bases unmatched: 8. The germline CDR1 and CDR2 sequences are SGHRS and YFSETQ. The length of the CDR3 is 15 residues. CDR3 sequence (DNA): TGCGCCAGCAGGGTGGGGGCTAGCGGGAGCAATGAGCAGTTCTTC. Protein: CASRVGASGSNEQFF.

The chain has TRBV29-1 and TRBJ1-1; D gene ambiguous. With 4 bases removed from V and 4 bases from J, the gap between germline ends came to 7 bases. Germline CDR1 SQVTM, CDR2 ANQGSEA. This CDR3 has 11 amino acids. In DNA, the CDR3 is TGCAGCGTTGGAACTGGCACTGAAGCTTTCTTT. It encodes CSVGTGTEAFF.

This clone has more than one count but fewer than ten. The chain combines TRBV5-1 with TRBJ2-5; weak D call: TRBD1 (5 bases). V lost 3 bases and J lost 3, with 15 bases in between. Looked up from germline, CDR1 is SGHRS and CDR2 is YFSETQ. The CDR3 totals 15 residues. CDR3 region: CASSWQGAPEETQYF. The CDR3, as DNA: TGCGCCAGCAGCTGGCAAGGGGCCCCTGAAGAGACCCAGTACTTC.

This chain joins TRBV2 and TRBJ2-1; 8 bases line up with TRBD2. V trimming: 1 base; J trimming: 6 bases; junction bases outside the gene matches: 14. Per the germline V gene, CDR1 is SNHLY and CDR2 is FYNNEI. This CDR3 region has 18 residues. The CDR3 bases are TGTGCCAGCAGTGAAGTCCGGAGTCGGCTAGCGGGTCGCAATGAGCAGTTCTTC. It yields the protein CASSEVRSRLAGRNEQFF.

The rearrangement joins TRBV5-4 to TRBJ2-2, with 8 bases matching TRBD2. With V trimmed by 1 base and J by 3 bases, 5 bases remained unmatched. The CDR3 loop spans 16 amino acids. CDR1 is SGHNT and CDR2 is YYREEE in the germline V gene (reference sequence). The CDR3 spells CASSLFGRAHTGELFF. CDR3 nucleotides: TGTGCCAGCAGCTTGTTCGGGAGGGCCCACACCGGGGAGCTGTTTTTT.

This chain links TRBV30 with TRBJ2-4; the D is unclear. Trimming stripped 2 bases from V and 8 bases from J, with 16 bases between. The germline gives CDR1 GTSNPN, CDR2 SVGIG (reference sequence). The CDR3 length is 14 residues. The CDR3 reads CAWSPASDWHIQYF. The CDR3 nucleotides read TGTGCCTGGAGTCCCGCCAGTGACTGGCACATTCAGTACTTC.

This clone was seen only a few times. The J gene is TRBJ1-3, the V gene TRBV11-3; a possible D gene is TRBD1 (6 bases). V gave up 6 bases and J gave up 4 bases, with 10 bases separating them. The CDR3 runs 13 residues. Germline CDR1 reads SGHNT; CDR2 reads YENEEA. The CDR3 sequence: CASSTDRGNTIYF. The DNA for the CDR3 is TGTGCCAGCAGTACCGACAGGGGAAACACCATATATTTT.

The chain couples TRBV7-8 to TRBJ2-3; 10 nucleotides line up with TRBD2. The CDR3 loop spans 18 amino acids. The V segment lost 5 bases and the J segment 4 bases; nucleotides outside the gene matches: 15. Germline CDR1 SGHVS, CDR2 FQNEAQ. CDR3: CASSLRKASGGTADTQYF. CDR3 nucleotides: TGTGCCAGCAGCCTAAGGAAGGCTAGCGGGGGTACCGCAGATACGCAGTATTTT.

This chain uses TRBV7-3 with TRBJ2-6; 8 positions match TRBD1. Germline V lookup: CDR1 SGHTA, CDR2 FQGTGA. This CDR3 has 19 residues. With V trimmed by 6 bases and J by 0 bases, 13 bases remained unmatched. CDR3 sequence: CASRDTGTGFFSGANVLTF. CDR3 DNA: TGTGCCAGCAGAGATACCGGGACAGGCTTTTTCTCTGGGGCCAACGTCCTGACTTTC.

This clone was observed a handful of times. The V and J genes are TRBV7-8 and TRBJ2-1; 8 bases align to TRBD2. J lost 0 bases, V lost 3 bases, and 4 bases had no gene match. The CDR3 is 16 amino acids. Germline values: CDR1 SGHVS, CDR2 FQNEAQ. CDR3 amino acids: CASSFLAGSSYNEQFF. The CDR3 nucleotides are TGTGCCAGCAGCTTTCTAGCGGGTAGCTCCTACAATGAGCAGTTCTTC. Full variable domain (rest looked up from reference TRBV7-8 and TRBJ2-1): GAGVSQSPRYKVAKRGQDVALRCDPISGHVSLFWYQQALGQGPEFLTYFQNEAQLDKSGLPSDRFFAERPEGSVSTLKIQRTQQEDSAVYLCASSFLAGSSYNEQFFGPGTRLTVL.

J is TRBJ1-4 and V is TRBV30; D remains unclear. The V end was cut by 8 bases, the J end by 8 bases, with 18 bases between. From germline, CDR1 is GTSNPN and CDR2 SVGIG (reference sequence). The CDR3 spans 13 residues. In DNA form, the CDR3 reads TGTGCCGTGGAAGGAGATACGACGGAAAAACTGTTTTTT. Protein product: CAVEGDTTEKLFF.

This clone was seen just once. The germline gene is not matched at one end of the junction; a read error may be the cause. The chain links TRBV7-9 to TRBJ1-1; D possibly corresponds to TRBD1 (5 bases). The CDR3 contains 15 residues. The germline gives CDR1 SEHNR, CDR2 FQNEAQ (reference sequence). The chain's CDR3 is CSSSPTGRGNTEAFF. The DNA of the CDR3 is TGTTCCAGCAGCCCCACGGGGCGGGGGAACACTGAAGCTTTCTTT. Full variable domain (rest looked up from reference TRBV7-9 and TRBJ1-1): DTGVSQNPRHKITKRGQNVTFRCDPISEHNRLYWYRQTLGQGPEFLTYFQNEAQLEKSRLLSDRFSAERPKGSFSTLEIQRTEQGDSAMYLCSSSPTGRGNTEAFFGQGTRLTVV.

This chain uses TRBV6-4 with TRBJ2-3, with 12 bases matching TRBD2. Germline trimming cut 3 bases from V and 6 bases from J; bases unmatched to any gene: 4. Germline values: CDR1 MRHNA, CDR2 SNTAGT. The CDR3 is made up of 15 amino acids. Here the CDR3 DNA reads TGTGCCAGCAGTGAACTAGCGGGGGGAGCGGATACGCAGTATTTT. This encodes CASSELAGGADTQYF.

The chain is built from TRBV6-4 and TRBJ2-3; 11 bases match TRBD2. This CDR3 is built from 17 residues. Germline values: CDR1 MRHNA, CDR2 SNTAGT. J was trimmed by 0 bases and V by 3 bases; bases with no gene match: 5. DNA for the CDR3: TGTGCCAGCAGTGAAGTGGGACTAGCGGCTAGCACAGATACGCAGTATTTT. Translating it yields CASSEVGLAASTDTQYF.

V usage is TRBV4-1 and J usage is TRBJ2-3, with D unresolved. V was cut by 4 bases and J by 5 bases, with 19 bases left in between. Germline assignment: CDR1 MGHRA and CDR2 YSYEKL. CDR3 size: 16 residues. The DNA for the CDR3 is TGCGCCAGCAGCCTAACTGGTACCTCCTCGTTAGATACGCAGTATTTT. This sequence encodes CASSLTGTSSLDTQYF.